This is a list of T cell receptor beta chains from one sample in a study of CD8+ T cells in alopecia areata. TCRdb's table, derived via immunoSEQ multiplex PCR, lists solely in-frame clones and lacks some. Here the sample spans roughly 280,000 clones, roughly 63% being singletons. The sequences come from CD4+ T cells sorted from blood, collected around week 54, from a patient treated with tofacitinib. The source is a human donor with alopecia areata. Each CDR3 is given with its conserved first and last residue. D genes are given only for firm matches. Not every row has a clone size; where given, it reads once, few, many or a size class.

V: TRBV30
size: once
J: TRBJ1-1
D: .
DNA: TGTGCCTGGAGGGACAACATGAACACTGAAGCTTTCTTT
CDR3: CAWRDNMNTEAFF

V: TRBV9
size: .
J: TRBJ2-5
D: TRBD1
DNA: TGTGCCAGCAGCGTAGACGGGACAGGGGGCCCGTACCAAGAGACCCAGTACTTC
CDR3: CASSVDGTGGPYQETQYF

V: TRBV5-6
size: .
J: TRBJ2-4
D: .
DNA: TGTGCCAGCAGCGGCAACAAGCTACTAGCCAAAAACATTCAGTACTTC
CDR3: CASSGNKLLAKNIQYF

V: TRBV10-3
size: .
J: TRBJ1-5
D: .
DNA: TGTGCCATCAGACCCGACAGACCCAATCAGCCCCAGCATTTT
CDR3: CAIRPDRPNQPQHF

V: TRBV5-6
size: .
J: TRBJ2-1
D: .
DNA: TGTGCCAGCAGCTTGGTGCCTCGGCTAAATGGCAATGAGCAGTTCTTC
CDR3: CASSLVPRLNGNEQFF

V: TRBV5-1
size: .
J: TRBJ1-4
D: TRBD1
DNA: TGCGCCAGCAGCTTGGGGCAAGGGGGCTTTGAAAAACTGTTTTTT
CDR3: CASSLGQGGFEKLFF

V: TRBV7-9
size: .
J: TRBJ1-1
D: .
DNA: TGTGCCAGCAGCTTATTGCAGGACACTGAAGCTTTCTTT
CDR3: CASSLLQDTEAFF

V: TRBV10-3
size: few
J: TRBJ2-1
D: TRBD1
DNA: TGTGCCATCAGTGCGGGACAGGGGATTCATGAGCAGTTCTTC
CDR3: CAISAGQGIHEQFF

V: TRBV7-2
size: .
J: TRBJ1-2
D: TRBD1
DNA: TGTGCCAGCAGCCCAGGGACAGGTGGCCCCTATGGCTACACCTTC
CDR3: CASSPGTGGPYGYTF

V: TRBV7-2
size: .
J: TRBJ2-1
D: .
DNA: TGTGCCAGCAGCTTAGCGGGGGGCTACTACAATGAGCAGTTCTTC
CDR3: CASSLAGGYYNEQFF

V: TRBV4-1
size: few
J: TRBJ1-2
D: .
DNA: TGCGCCAGCAGCCAAGATGCCGACCGGAACTATGGCTACACCTTC
CDR3: CASSQDADRNYGYTF

V: TRBV25-1
size: .
J: TRBJ2-7
D: .
DNA: TGTGCCAGCAGTGACAGGTTTTACGAGCAGTACTTC
CDR3: CASSDRFYEQYF